These 29 T cell receptor beta chains were sequenced from one sample in a study of blood T cell repertoires in COVID-19. The repertoire was sequenced with immunoSEQ multiplex PCR; TCRdb's copy has only in-frame clones and lacks some. The table lists 180,000 or so clones, 89% of them singletons. Sequencing was performed on PBMCs or T cells enriched from blood (not recorded which). The receptors derive from a middle-aged woman with acute COVID-19.

A single count supports this clone. The J gene is TRBJ2-5, the V gene TRBV27; 11 positions agree with TRBD2. Germline trimming cut 2 bases from V and 2 bases from J; bases unmatched to any gene: 4. Germline CDR1 reads MNHEY; CDR2 reads SMNVEV (reference sequence). The CDR3 runs 16 residues. The CDR3, as DNA: TGTGCCAGCAGTTTAATAGCGGGGGGGCCGCAAGAGACCCAGTACTTC. This sequence encodes CASSLIAGGPQETQYF.

This clone was recorded once. The chain carries TRBV3-1 (or the pseudogene TRBV3-2) and TRBJ2-7; D may be TRBD2 (5 bases). V was clipped by 1 base and J by 3 bases, with 10 bases between them. The CDR3 has 14 residues. From germline, CDR1 is LGHDT and CDR2 YNNKEL (reference sequence). As DNA, the CDR3 is TGTGCCAGCAGCCAAGGGGGAGCGCGCTACGAGCAGTACTTC. It codes for CASSQGGARYEQYF.

The V and J genes are TRBV6-4 and TRBJ2-3; 12 bases map to TRBD1. Germline CDR1 MRHNA, CDR2 SNTAGT. V trimming: 4 bases; J trimming: 5 bases; junction bases outside the gene matches: 10. The CDR3 is 17 amino acids. Here the CDR3 DNA reads TGTGCCAGCAGTGCCACCGGGACAGGGGGCGCGGGAGATACGCAGTATTTT. As protein: CASSATGTGGAGDTQYF.

The CDR3 coding sequence is TGTGCCAGCAGTACCCGAGAGGCTTTCTTT. This encodes CASSTREAFF. The chain uses TRBV28 and TRBJ1-1; D gene unclear. CDR1 is MDHEN and CDR2 is SYDVKM in the germline V gene. Trimming took off 5 bases at V and 11 bases at J, with 9 bases between the two ends. This CDR3 is 10 amino acids long.

The chain uses TRBV7-6 and TRBJ2-3, with 8 bases that match TRBD1. CDR3 length: 16 residues. CDR1 is SGHVS and CDR2 is FNYEAQ in the germline V gene. After removal of 1 base from V and 5 bases from J, the junction contained 8 bases not matched to a gene. The CDR3 coding sequence is TGTGCCAGCAGCTTAGACGCGGCAGGGGGCCAAGATACGCAGTATTTT. Its protein product is CASSLDAAGGQDTQYF.

This chain uses TRBV7-6 with TRBJ2-7; a weak D match, TRBD2 (6 bases). CDR1 is SGHVS, CDR2 FNYEAQ, per germline. This CDR3 contains 13 residues. The V and J ends lost 0 bases and 6 bases respectively, with 9 bases between them. The CDR3 loop is CASSLAEEGEQYF. CDR3 in DNA: TGTGCCAGCAGCTTAGCCGAGGAGGGCGAGCAGTACTTC.

The CDR3 bases are TGTGCCAGCTCACTAAGACTAGCGGGGGGGCCGGTTGAGCAGTTCTTC. As protein: CASSLRLAGGPVEQFF. The gene calls are TRBV18 and TRBJ2-1, with 14 bases matching TRBD2. Germline CDR1 and CDR2: KGHSH and LQKENI. Trimming at V came to 4 bases and at J to 9 bases, leaving 8 bases not matched to a gene. The CDR3 spans 16 residues.

This chain connects TRBV5-1 to TRBJ1-1, with TRBD1 matching 7 bases. The CDR3 covers 13 residues. In germline, CDR1 is SGHRS, CDR2 YFSETQ. The junction had 6 bases not matched to a gene; V was cut back by 4 bases and J by 6 bases. Written as DNA, the CDR3 is TGCGCCAGCAGCCAGGGGGTCGGCTCTGAAGCTTTCTTT. As protein: CASSQGVGSEAFF.

The chain couples TRBV6-1 to TRBJ1-2; D may be TRBD1 (5 bases). This CDR3 comprises 14 residues. Germline CDR1 MNHNS, CDR2 SASEGT. The V gene lost 0 bases and the J gene lost 7 bases, with 12 bases spanning the gap. DNA for the CDR3: TGTGCCAGCAGTGAAGCGTGGCAGGGAAGTGGCTACACCTTC. Protein: CASSEAWQGSGYTF.

This chain connects TRBV7-2 to TRBJ2-1; 8 positions agree with TRBD2. Germline CDR1 is SGHTA and CDR2 is FQGNSA. The trim removed 5 bases at V and 13 bases at J, leaving 13 bases unmatched. This CDR3 spans 14 amino acids. Written as DNA, the CDR3 is TGTGCCAGCAGCCAAGAGGGCGCCGGGACTAGACAGTTCTTC. Translating it yields CASSQEGAGTRQFF.

This rearrangement joins TRBV5-1 to TRBJ2-7; 9 positions match TRBD1. Per germline, CDR1 SGHRS and CDR2 YFSETQ. Trimming cost V 4 bases and J 6 bases; bases outside gene matches: 8. This CDR3 is 14 amino acids long. CDR3 loop: CASSPHRGPSEQYF. CDR3 bases: TGCGCCAGCAGCCCGCACAGGGGGCCTTCCGAGCAGTACTTC.

V gene TRBV19 combines with J gene TRBJ1-5; a possible D gene is TRBD1 (5 bases). The V gene lost 1 base and the J gene lost 4 bases, with 11 bases spanning the gap. Germline CDR1 and CDR2: LNHDA and SQIVND (reference sequence). This CDR3 is built from 15 residues. The CDR3 loop reads CASSIVTAGNQPQHF. CDR3 DNA sequence: TGTGCCAGTAGTATAGTGACAGCGGGGAATCAGCCCCAGCATTTT. The whole variable domain, filled in from reference TRBV19 and TRBJ1-5, reads DGGITQSPKYLFRKEGQNVTLSCEQNLNHDAMYWYRQDPGQGLRLIYYSQIVNDFQKGDIAEGYSVSREKKESFPLTVTSAQKNPTAFYLCASSIVTAGNQPQHFGDGTRLSIL.

This clone was recorded only once. The chain has TRBV11-1 and TRBJ2-7; D is possibly TRBD1 (6 bases). The length of the CDR3 is 15 residues. From germline, CDR1 is SGHAT and CDR2 FQDESV (reference sequence). V shed 3 bases and J shed 4 bases, with 16 bases lying between them. The CDR3 loop is CASSFGQGINYEQYF. The CDR3 DNA is TGTGCCAGCAGCTTTGGGCAGGGGATTAATTACGAGCAGTACTTC.

The chain combines TRBV14 with TRBJ2-2, with D possibly matching TRBD1 (6 bases). Trimming left V 5 bases short and J 8 bases short, with 21 bases between. The CDR3 length is 16 residues. Germline lookup yields CDR1 SGHDN and CDR2 FVKESK. CDR3 residues: CASSVHRAASGGELFF. The CDR3 DNA follows: TGTGCCAGCAGCGTCCACAGGGCCGCCTCTGGGGGGGAGCTGTTTTTT.

The CDR3 DNA sequence: TGTGCCAGCAGCCAAGATCAGGGGGGGCTAGCGGGAATCACAGATACGCAGTATTTT. It translates to CASSQDQGGLAGITDTQYF. The chain uses TRBV4-2 and TRBJ2-3; the match to TRBD2 covers 9 bases. V shed 0 bases, J shed 2 bases, and the junction held 12 bases outside the gene matches. This CDR3 is 19 amino acids long. Per the germline V gene, CDR1 is LGHNA and CDR2 is YNFKEQ.

The chain recombines TRBV21-1 with TRBJ2-3; TRBD2, the table's D call, was not compared with the DNA. TRBV21-1 corresponds to a pseudogene. CDR3 length: 15 residues. CDR3 bases: TGTGCCAGCAACCCGGGACTAGAATTCACAGATACGCAGTATTTT. Translating it yields CASNPGLEFTDTQYF.

This chain joins TRBV4-1 and TRBJ2-7; D is possibly TRBD1 (5 bases). Between the trimmed V and J ends, which lost 1 base and 0 bases, there was a span of 16 bases. Germline loops: CDR1 MGHRA, CDR2 YSYEKL. The CDR3 has 17 amino acids. The CDR3: CASSQAPGNSLSYEQYF. The CDR3 DNA reads as TGCGCCAGCAGCCAAGCCCCAGGGAATTCCCTCTCCTACGAGCAGTACTTC.

The V call is TRBV4-3, the J call TRBJ2-3; 12 bases are shared with TRBD2. This CDR3 spans 18 amino acids. Germline V CDR1 and CDR2: LGHNA, YSLEER. The V gene end was trimmed by 0 bases and the J gene end by 6 bases; junction bases not matched to a gene: 10. CDR3 amino acids: CASSQEGLAGGPLDTQYF. CDR3 nucleotides: TGCGCCAGCAGCCAAGAGGGCCTAGCGGGAGGGCCGTTGGATACGCAGTATTTT.

The chain has TRBV6-5 and TRBJ2-7; the D gene is possibly TRBD2 (7 bases). This CDR3 has 15 amino acids. V was trimmed by 7 bases and J by 3 bases, leaving 19 bases between them. Germline-derived CDR1 and CDR2 are MNHEY and SVGAGI. The CDR3, as DNA: TGTGCCAGCACCCAAGGGGGGGGGCCTCACTACGAGCAGTACTTC. Protein product: CASTQGGGPHYEQYF.

The chain has TRBV6-5 and TRBJ1-2; 7 bases are shared with TRBD1. Trimming at V came to 0 bases and at J to 3 bases, leaving 1 base not matched to a gene. The CDR3 is 14 residues long. From germline, CDR1 is MNHEY and CDR2 SVGAGI. This chain's CDR3 is CASSYSGGDYGYTF. CDR3 DNA: TGTGCCAGCAGTTACTCAGGGGGCGACTATGGCTACACCTTC.

This clone appeared once. The chain links TRBV4-1 to TRBJ1-1, with TRBD1 identical over 12 bases. Germline V lookup: CDR1 MGHRA, CDR2 YSYEKL. This CDR3 spans 17 amino acids. V lost 2 bases, J lost 3 bases, and 7 bases stayed unmatched. In nucleotides, the CDR3 is TGCGCCAGCAGCCAACCCGGGACAGGGGGCCTTTACACTGAAGCTTTCTTT. Its protein product is CASSQPGTGGLYTEAFF.

This clone has only a few counts. The V call is TRBV9, the J call TRBJ2-7; 8 bases match TRBD1. The J segment lost 3 bases and the V segment lost 4 bases, leaving 9 bases of the junction unmatched. Germline-derived CDR1 and CDR2 are SGDLS and YYNGEE. This CDR3 contains 15 residues. This chain's CDR3 is CASSPSGQGHYEQYF. Written as DNA, the CDR3 is TGTGCCAGCAGCCCATCAGGACAGGGCCACTACGAGCAGTACTTC.

J is TRBJ2-3 and V is TRBV5-4; no clear D. The CDR3 runs 14 residues. Germline values: CDR1 SGHNT, CDR2 YYREEE (reference sequence). The germline V and J ends were trimmed by 4 bases and 0 bases, with 9 bases remaining between them. The CDR3 coding sequence is TGTGCCAGCAGCAAGACTCCGAGCACAGATACGCAGTATTTT. Amino acids: CASSKTPSTDTQYF.

This rearrangement joins TRBV18 to TRBJ1-3; 9 positions match TRBD1. Germline values: CDR1 KGHSH, CDR2 LQKENI. The CDR3 consists of 14 residues. The V gene end was trimmed by 4 bases and the J gene end by 2 bases; junction bases not matched to a gene: 0. The CDR3 DNA reads TGTGCCAGCTCACGGGACAGGGCTGGAAACACCATATATTTT. Translated: CASSRDRAGNTIYF.

V usage is TRBV7-9 and J usage is TRBJ2-5, with 8 bases identical to TRBD1. The trim removed 2 bases at V and 4 bases at J, leaving 12 bases unmatched. The CDR3 is made up of 17 amino acids. Germline V gene lookup returns CDR1 SEHNR and CDR2 FQNEAQ (reference sequence). The CDR3, as DNA: TGTGCCAGCAGCTTACCCAAGGGACAGGAGTTGCGAGAGACCCAGTACTTC. Its translation is CASSLPKGQELRETQYF.

The rearrangement joins TRBV11-3 to TRBJ2-7, with D perhaps TRBD2 (5 bases). Trimming shortened V by 1 base and J by 6 bases, and 19 bases separated the two germline ends. Germline V lookup: CDR1 SGHNT, CDR2 YENEEA. This CDR3 has 16 residues. The CDR3 nucleotides are TGTGCCAGCAGCTTAGGAACCGGATCCCTAGCCGGCGAGCAGTACTTC. It codes for CASSLGTGSLAGEQYF. The entire variable domain, with the rest obtained from reference TRBV11-3 and TRBJ2-7, is as follows: EAGVVQSPRYKIIEKKQPVAFWCNPISGHNTLYWYLQNLGQGPELLIRYENEEAVDDSQLPKDRFSAERLKGVDSTLKIQPAELGDSAVYLCASSLGTGSLAGEQYFGPGTRLTVT.

This clone was detected only once. This chain joins TRBV10-3 and TRBJ1-1; D not certain. This CDR3 is built from 13 residues. The V end was cut by 5 bases, the J end by 4 bases, with 11 bases between. Germline CDR1 is ENHRY and CDR2 is SYGVKD. The DNA for the CDR3 is TGTGCCATCAGTCCAGGCGGGCTCACTGAAGCTTTCTTT. It codes for CAISPGGLTEAFF.

This chain joins TRBV4-1 and TRBJ2-3; 9 bases match TRBD2. The CDR3 loop spans 16 amino acids. Trimming took 0 bases from V and 4 from J; bases not matched to a gene: 5. The germline V gene encodes CDR1 MGHRA and CDR2 YSYEKL. The CDR3 is CASSQDSGSRADTQYF. In DNA, the CDR3 is TGCGCCAGCAGCCAAGATAGCGGGAGTAGGGCAGATACGCAGTATTTT.

V and J are TRBV10-3 and TRBJ2-5; 11 nucleotides align to TRBD2. This CDR3 is 16 amino acids long. Germline lookup yields CDR1 ENHRY and CDR2 SYGVKD. Unmatched junction bases numbered 6, after V lost 0 bases and J lost 6 bases. The DNA of the CDR3 is TGTGCCATCAGTGAGTCTACTAGCGGGGGAGGGAAGACCCAGTACTTC. Translated, it gives CAISESTSGGGKTQYF.